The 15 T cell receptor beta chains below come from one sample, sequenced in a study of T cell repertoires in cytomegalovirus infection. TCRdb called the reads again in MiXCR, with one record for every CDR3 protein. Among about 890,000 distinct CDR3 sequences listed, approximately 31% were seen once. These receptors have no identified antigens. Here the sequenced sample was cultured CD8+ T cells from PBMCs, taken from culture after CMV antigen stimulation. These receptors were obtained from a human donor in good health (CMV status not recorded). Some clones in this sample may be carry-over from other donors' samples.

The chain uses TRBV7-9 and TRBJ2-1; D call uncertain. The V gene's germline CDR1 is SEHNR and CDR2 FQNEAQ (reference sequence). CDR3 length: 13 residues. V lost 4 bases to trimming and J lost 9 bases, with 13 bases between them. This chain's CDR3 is CASSSTLDLEQFF. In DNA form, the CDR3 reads TGTGCCAGCAGCTCGACCCTAGATCTTGAGCAGTTCTTC.

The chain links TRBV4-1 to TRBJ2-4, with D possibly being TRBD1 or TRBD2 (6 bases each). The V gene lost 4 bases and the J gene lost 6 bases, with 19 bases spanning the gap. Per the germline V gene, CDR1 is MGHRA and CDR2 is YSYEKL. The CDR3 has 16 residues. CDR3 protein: CASSLLPGGGGNIQYF. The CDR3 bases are TGCGCCAGCAGCCTCCTTCCCGGGGGCGGCGGAAACATTCAGTACTTC.

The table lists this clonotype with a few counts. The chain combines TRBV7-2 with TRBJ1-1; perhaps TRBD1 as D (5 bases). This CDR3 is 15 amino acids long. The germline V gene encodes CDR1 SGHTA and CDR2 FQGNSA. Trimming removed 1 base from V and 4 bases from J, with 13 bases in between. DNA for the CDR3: TGTGCCAGCAGCTTAGGCAGGGTAGGTAGCACTGAAGCTTTCTTT. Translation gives CASSLGRVGSTEAFF.

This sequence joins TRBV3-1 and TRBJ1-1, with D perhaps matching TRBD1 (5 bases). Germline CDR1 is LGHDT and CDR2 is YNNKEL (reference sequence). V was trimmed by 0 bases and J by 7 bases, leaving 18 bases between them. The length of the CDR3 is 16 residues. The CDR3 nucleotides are TGTGCCAGCAGCCAAGACGGCAGGTTGGGGGATTTTGAAGCTTTCTTT. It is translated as CASSQDGRLGDFEAFF.

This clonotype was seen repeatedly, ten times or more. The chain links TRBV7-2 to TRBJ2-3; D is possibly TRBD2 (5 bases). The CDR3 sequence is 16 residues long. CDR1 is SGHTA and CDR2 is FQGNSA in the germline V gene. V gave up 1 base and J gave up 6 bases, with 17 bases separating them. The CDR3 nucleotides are TGTGCCAGCAGCTTAGACGTAAGAGGGCTCCGGGATACGCAGTATTTT. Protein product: CASSLDVRGLRDTQYF.

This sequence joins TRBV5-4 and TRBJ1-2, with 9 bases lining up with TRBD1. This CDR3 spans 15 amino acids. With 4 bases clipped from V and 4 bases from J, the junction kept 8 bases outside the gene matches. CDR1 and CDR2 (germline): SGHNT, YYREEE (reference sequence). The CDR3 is CASSQPGQGSYGYTF. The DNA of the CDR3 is TGTGCCAGCAGCCAGCCGGGACAGGGTAGCTATGGCTACACCTTC.

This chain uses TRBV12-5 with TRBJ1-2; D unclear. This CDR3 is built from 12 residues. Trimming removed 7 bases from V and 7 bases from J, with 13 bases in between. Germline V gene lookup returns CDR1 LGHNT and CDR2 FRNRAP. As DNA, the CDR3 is TGTGCTAGTGTCCAGAGTGGTGGTGGCTACACCTTC. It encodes CASVQSGGGYTF.

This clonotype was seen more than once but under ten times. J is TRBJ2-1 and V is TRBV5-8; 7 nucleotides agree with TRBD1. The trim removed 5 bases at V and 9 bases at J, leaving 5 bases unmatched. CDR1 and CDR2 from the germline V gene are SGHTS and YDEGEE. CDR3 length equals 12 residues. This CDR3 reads CASRPTGAEQFF. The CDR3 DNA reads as TGTGCCAGCAGACCCACAGGGGCTGAGCAGTTCTTC.

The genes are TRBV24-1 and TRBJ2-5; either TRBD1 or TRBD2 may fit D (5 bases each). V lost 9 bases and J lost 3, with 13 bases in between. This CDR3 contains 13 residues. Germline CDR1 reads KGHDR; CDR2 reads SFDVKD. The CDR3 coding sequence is TGTGCCACCGCCGGGACCCTGAAAGAGACCCAGTACTTC. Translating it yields CATAGTLKETQYF.

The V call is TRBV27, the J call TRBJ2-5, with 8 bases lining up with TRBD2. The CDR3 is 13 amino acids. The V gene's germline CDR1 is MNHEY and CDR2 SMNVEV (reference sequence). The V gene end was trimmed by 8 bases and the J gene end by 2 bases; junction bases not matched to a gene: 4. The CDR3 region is CASHERGQETQYF. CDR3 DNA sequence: TGTGCCAGCCACGAGCGGGGGCAAGAGACCCAGTACTTC.

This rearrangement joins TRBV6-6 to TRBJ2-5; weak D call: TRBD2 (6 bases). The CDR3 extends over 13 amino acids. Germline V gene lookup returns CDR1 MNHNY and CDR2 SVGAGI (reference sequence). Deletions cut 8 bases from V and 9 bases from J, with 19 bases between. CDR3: CASEPNWGVAQYF. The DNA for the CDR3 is TGTGCCAGCGAGCCCAATTGGGGGGTAGCCCAGTACTTC.

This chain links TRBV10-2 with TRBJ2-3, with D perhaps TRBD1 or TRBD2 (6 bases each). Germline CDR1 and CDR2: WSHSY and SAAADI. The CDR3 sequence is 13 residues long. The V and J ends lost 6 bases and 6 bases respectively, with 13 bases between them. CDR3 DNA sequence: TGCGCCAGCAGGGAGGGGGGCCAGGATACGCAGTATTTT. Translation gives CASREGGQDTQYF.

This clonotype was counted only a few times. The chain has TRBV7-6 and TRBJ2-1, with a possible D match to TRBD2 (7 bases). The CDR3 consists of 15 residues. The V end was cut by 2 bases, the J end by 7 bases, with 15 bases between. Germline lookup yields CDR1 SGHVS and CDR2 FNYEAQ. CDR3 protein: CASSLIWGGSNEQFF. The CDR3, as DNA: TGTGCCAGCAGCTTAATATGGGGGGGCTCAAATGAGCAGTTCTTC.

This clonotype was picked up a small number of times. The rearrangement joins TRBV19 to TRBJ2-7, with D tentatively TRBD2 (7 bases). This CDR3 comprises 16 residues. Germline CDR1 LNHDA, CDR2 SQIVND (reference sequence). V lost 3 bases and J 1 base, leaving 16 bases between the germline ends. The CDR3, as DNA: TGTGCCAGTAGTATTCTCGGGGGGCGTAATTCCTACGAGCAGTACTTC. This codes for CASSILGGRNSYEQYF. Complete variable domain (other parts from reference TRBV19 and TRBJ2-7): DGGITQSPKYLFRKEGQNVTLSCEQNLNHDAMYWYRQDPGQGLRLIYYSQIVNDFQKGDIAEGYSVSREKKESFPLTVTSAQKNPTAFYLCASSILGGRNSYEQYFGPGTRLTVT.

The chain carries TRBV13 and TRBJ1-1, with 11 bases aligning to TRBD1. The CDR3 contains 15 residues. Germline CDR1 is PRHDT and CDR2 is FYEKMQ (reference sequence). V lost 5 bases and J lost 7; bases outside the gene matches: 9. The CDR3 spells CASSPTGTGGDEAFF. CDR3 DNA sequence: TGTGCCAGCAGCCCTACCGGGACAGGGGGGGATGAAGCTTTCTTT.